This TCR beta chain was recorded in a study of T cells in Graves' hyperthyroidism and ophthalmopathy. Germline V gene lookup returns CDR1 DFQATT and CDR2 SNEGSKA (reference sequence). The ends lost 5 bases at V and 5 bases at J; junction bases unmatched: 8. This CDR3 has 14 residues. Amplification targeted TCR beta CDR3 regions from RNA transcripts. HTBI primers were employed in a first-round RT-PCR of the TCR CDR3. TCRdb called the multiplex PCR reads again in MiXCR, with one record for every CDR3 protein. The data contain some 650,000 distinct CDR3 sequences, roughly a sixth of them singletons. The source of this sequence is a woman between 40 and 50 years old with Graves' ophthalmopathy. The specimen was blood. J is TRBJ2-2 and V is TRBV20-1, with 7 bases fitting TRBD1. CDR3 sequence reads: CSAAKDRATGELFF. Here the CDR3 DNA reads TGCAGTGCTGCAAAAGACAGGGCTACCGGGGAGCTGTTTTTT.